Below, 25 T cell receptor beta chains from the same sample are listed, as sequenced in a study of cytomegalovirus exposure and HLA in healthy donors. Researchers ran the PCR with 60 Vbeta and 13 Jbeta primers. TCRdb's copy holds only in-frame clones and misses some; the assay was immunoSEQ multiplex PCR. The sample has roughly 100,000 clones; roughly 77% are singletons. The specimen sequenced was PBMCs. These receptors came from a woman aged 18-30 years in good health and CMV-seropositive.

The chain couples TRBV15 to TRBJ2-3, with 7 bases aligning to TRBD1. V shed 2 bases, J shed 4 bases, and the junction held 6 bases outside the gene matches. CDR1 is LNHNV, CDR2 YYDKDF, per germline (reference sequence). This CDR3 is 15 amino acids long. For the CDR3, the DNA is TGTGCCACCAGCAGATTCGACAGGGTCGCAGATACGCAGTATTTT. Translated: CATSRFDRVADTQYF.

The rearrangement uses TRBV30 and TRBJ2-7; weak D call: TRBD2 (5 bases). This CDR3 is built from 12 residues. Trimming stripped 6 bases from V and 0 bases from J, with 9 bases between. Germline values: CDR1 GTSNPN, CDR2 SVGIG (reference sequence). DNA of the CDR3: TGTGCCTGTCACACTAGCTCCTACGAGCAGTACTTC. Translation gives CACHTSSYEQYF.

The rearrangement uses TRBV19 and TRBJ2-5; D may be TRBD1 (6 bases). There are 15 residues in the CDR3. Germline lookup yields CDR1 LNHDA and CDR2 SQIVND (reference sequence). V dropped 9 bases and J dropped 4 bases, with 21 bases sitting between them. The CDR3: CASTDSRGLGETQYF. For the CDR3, the DNA is TGTGCCAGCACAGACAGCAGGGGTTTAGGAGAGACCCAGTACTTC.

The chain has TRBV7-8 and TRBJ1-2, with 8 positions matching TRBD1. From germline, CDR1 is SGHVS and CDR2 FQNEAQ. This CDR3 region has 15 residues. V lost 3 bases, J lost 2 bases, and 5 bases stayed unmatched. The CDR3 spells CASSLDDRGNYGYTF. Here the CDR3 DNA reads TGTGCCAGCAGCTTGGACGACAGGGGCAACTATGGCTACACCTTC.

This chain uses TRBV2 with TRBJ1-6, with 9 bases matching TRBD1. V lost 6 bases to trimming and J lost 7 bases; unmatched junction nucleotides: 13. CDR1 is SNHLY, CDR2 FYNNEI, per germline. CDR3 length: 17 residues. The CDR3 loop reads CASRPGTGPYRNSPLHF. CDR3 in DNA: TGTGCCAGCAGGCCCGGGACAGGGCCCTATAGGAATTCACCCCTCCACTTT.

The chain uses TRBV13 and TRBJ2-3, with 9 bases matching TRBD2. This CDR3 has 17 residues. V was clipped by 0 bases and J by 5 bases; unmatched bases: 9. Germline loops: CDR1 PRHDT, CDR2 FYEKMQ (reference sequence). The CDR3 coding sequence is TGTGCCAGCAGCTTAGGCCCGAGTAGCGGGGGACTAGATACGCAGTATTTT. The encoded protein is CASSLGPSSGGLDTQYF.

The sample holds one count of this clone. The genes are TRBV5-1 and TRBJ2-5, with D maybe TRBD2 (6 bases). The germline CDR1 and CDR2 sequences are SGHRS and YFSETQ. Trimming took 0 bases from V and 5 from J, leaving 14 bases between them. This CDR3 is 15 amino acids long. CDR3 sequence reads: CASSLAGRGGETQYF. The CDR3 bases are TGCGCCAGCAGCTTGGCCGGGCGGGGCGGGGAGACCCAGTACTTC.

This chain connects TRBV11-2 to TRBJ1-1, with a weak D call TRBD1 (6 bases). Germline V gene data show CDR1 as SGHAT and CDR2 as FQNNGV. Trimming pared 1 base from V and 0 bases from J, leaving 15 bases between. The CDR3 is 17 amino acids. CDR3 bases: TGTGCCAGCAGCTTAGCGGTACAGGGCGCCGTGAACACTGAAGCTTTCTTT. Amino acids: CASSLAVQGAVNTEAFF.

V usage is TRBV11-2 and J usage is TRBJ2-7; perhaps TRBD2 as D (5 bases). Trimming took off 5 bases at V and 5 bases at J, with 22 bases between the two ends. Germline assignment: CDR1 SGHAT and CDR2 FQNNGV. This CDR3 is 16 amino acids long. In DNA form, the CDR3 reads TGTGCCAGCAGCACCCCCGCGGGCCCTGTCGGCCACGAGCAGTACTTC. Its protein is CASSTPAGPVGHEQYF.

The chain recombines TRBV4-2 with TRBJ2-1, with 7 nucleotides matching TRBD2. Trimming removed 0 bases from V and 5 bases from J; junction bases left unmatched: 7. The CDR3 length is 16 residues. Germline CDR1 LGHNA, CDR2 YNFKEQ. The CDR3: CASSQEGEGRNNEQFF. DNA for the CDR3: TGTGCCAGCAGCCAAGAAGGGGAGGGACGAAACAATGAGCAGTTCTTC.

The chain couples TRBV30 to TRBJ1-3; D is possibly TRBD1 (6 bases). Trimming removed 0 bases at V and 0 bases at J, with 15 bases between. This CDR3 is built from 17 residues. Germline V gene data show CDR1 as GTSNPN and CDR2 as SVGIG (reference sequence). CDR3 in amino acids: CAWSVGGRRPSGNTIYF. The CDR3 DNA is TGTGCCTGGAGTGTAGGGGGACGCCGTCCCTCTGGAAACACCATATATTTT.

Here the CDR3 DNA reads TGTGCCAGCATGTTAAGGGGAGGAGGATCGTTTGGCTATGGCTACACCTTC. The encoded protein is CASMLRGGGSFGYGYTF. The chain couples TRBV28 to TRBJ1-2, with D maybe TRBD1 (5 bases). Trimming removed 7 bases at V and 4 bases at J, with 25 bases between. This CDR3 region has 17 residues. The germline gives CDR1 MDHEN, CDR2 SYDVKM.

V is TRBV11-2 and J is TRBJ1-1, with D possibly being TRBD1 (6 bases). With 2 bases removed from V and 3 bases from J, the gap between germline ends came to 16 bases. Per the germline V gene, CDR1 is SGHAT and CDR2 is FQNNGV. CDR3 length: 16 amino acids. CDR3 nucleotide sequence: TGTGCCAGCAGCTTACGGCGGACAGCGGTTGACACTGAAGCTTTCTTT. Residues: CASSLRRTAVDTEAFF.

The V call is TRBV28, the J call TRBJ1-2; D possibly corresponds to TRBD1 (6 bases). This CDR3 spans 13 amino acids. V was clipped by 7 bases and J by 5 bases, with 14 bases between them. Looked up from germline, CDR1 is MDHEN and CDR2 is SYDVKM. The CDR3 loop reads CASTTPTGYGYTF. The CDR3 nucleotides are TGTGCCAGCACCACCCCGACAGGTTATGGCTACACCTTC.

The table lists this clone with a count of one. The J gene is TRBJ2-1, the V gene TRBV19; 12 nucleotides align to TRBD2. The V segment lost 4 bases and the J segment 5 bases; nucleotides outside the gene matches: 6. The CDR3 spans 16 residues. In germline, CDR1 is LNHDA, CDR2 SQIVND (reference sequence). The CDR3 DNA is TGTGCCAGTAGTACCCATACTAGCGGGGGGAACAATGAGCAGTTCTTC. Translated, it gives CASSTHTSGGNNEQFF.

The chain carries TRBV27 and TRBJ2-1, with 8 bases identical to TRBD2. This CDR3 is 17 amino acids long. J was trimmed by 0 bases and V by 8 bases; bases with no gene match: 12. Germline-derived CDR1 and CDR2 are MNHEY and SMNVEV (reference sequence). The CDR3 bases are TGTGCCAGCTACGACCCTAGCGGGCTCGTCTCCTACAATGAGCAGTTCTTC. It is translated as CASYDPSGLVSYNEQFF.

V is TRBV29-1 and J is TRBJ1-2; D remains unclear. Germline values: CDR1 SQVTM, CDR2 ANQGSEA. Trimming stripped 4 bases from V and 5 bases from J, with 8 bases between. The CDR3 extends over 11 amino acids. The CDR3 nucleotides read TGCAGCGTTGGGGGAGGGTATGGCTACACCTTC. It specifies CSVGGGYGYTF.

This chain joins TRBV7-3 and TRBJ2-7, with 11 positions matching TRBD1. Unmatched junction bases numbered 3, after V lost 8 bases and J lost 6 bases. CDR3 length: 12 residues. CDR1 is SGHTA and CDR2 is FQGTGA in the germline V gene. The CDR3 DNA reads TGTGCCAGCGGGGACAGGGGGGGCGAGCAGTACTTC. Its translation is CASGDRGGEQYF. Using reference TRBV7-3 and TRBJ2-7 for the parts outside the CDR3, the full variable domain is GAGVSQTPSNKVTEKGKYVELRCDPISGHTALYWYRQSLGQGPEFLIYFQGTGAADDSGLPNDRFFAVRPEGSVSTLKIQRTERGDSAVYLCASGDRGGEQYFGPGTRLTVT.

The V call is TRBV11-2, the J call TRBJ2-1; the match to TRBD2 covers 8 bases. The V and J ends lost 5 bases and 1 base, in that order; junction bases with no gene match: 4. This CDR3 has 15 amino acids. Per the germline V gene, CDR1 is SGHAT and CDR2 is FQNNGV. The CDR3 nucleotides are TGTGCCAGCAGCCCAGGACTAGCTTCCTACAATGAGCAGTTCTTC. This sequence encodes CASSPGLASYNEQFF.

The CDR3 coding sequence is TGTGCCAGCAGCCCTAGACCGACAGATACGCAGTATTTT. Amino acid sequence: CASSPRPTDTQYF. V is TRBV7-3 and J is TRBJ2-3; D is unresolved. V lost 5 bases and J lost 3, with 9 bases in between. CDR1 SGHTA and CDR2 FQGTGA come from the germline V gene. CDR3 size: 13 residues. The entire variable domain, with the rest obtained from reference TRBV7-3 and TRBJ2-3, is as follows: GAGVSQTPSNKVTEKGKYVELRCDPISGHTALYWYRQSLGQGPEFLIYFQGTGAADDSGLPNDRFFAVRPEGSVSTLKIQRTERGDSAVYLCASSPRPTDTQYFGPGTRLTVL.

This clone came up a few times. The CDR3 ends on some other residue instead of the conserved phenylalanine or tryptophan, so this is likely a read error. The DNA is left out, because the CDR3 cannot be placed on it with certainty; the CDR3 is given as TCRdb lists it. The rearrangement links TRBV20-1 to TRBJ1-4; the table's D call, TRBD1, has no DNA check behind it. A total of 8 residues make up the CDR3, ends included. Germline V gene data show CDR1 as DFQATT and CDR2 as SNEGSKA (reference sequence). The CDR3 loop is CSASSRGS.

J is TRBJ1-1 and V is TRBV19; D gene uncertain. V was cut by 9 bases and J by 5 bases, with 19 bases left in between. The CDR3 is 14 residues long. Germline-derived CDR1 and CDR2 are LNHDA and SQIVND (reference sequence). DNA for the CDR3: TGTGCCAGCCAAGTCGGAGGAGTAGCGACTGAAGCTTTCTTT. This sequence encodes CASQVGGVATEAFF.

The genes are TRBV19 and TRBJ2-1; D is perhaps TRBD2 (6 bases). Germline CDR1 is LNHDA and CDR2 is SQIVND (reference sequence). Trimming left V 4 bases short and J 8 bases short, with 9 bases between. The CDR3 runs 12 residues. CDR3 sequence: CASSKRAYEQFF. CDR3 in DNA: TGTGCCAGTAGTAAGCGGGCGTATGAGCAGTTCTTC.

This clone was seen only once. The J gene is TRBJ2-1, the V gene TRBV19; D not certain. Germline V lookup: CDR1 LNHDA, CDR2 SQIVND (reference sequence). V shed 4 bases and J shed 4 bases, with 5 bases lying between them. This CDR3 region has 12 residues. The CDR3 spells CASSTQYNEQFF. The CDR3 nucleotides are TGTGCCAGTAGTACCCAATACAATGAGCAGTTCTTC.

This clone was detected once. The chain carries TRBV27 and TRBJ2-3, with 8 bases lining up with TRBD2. Unmatched junction bases numbered 5, after V lost 2 bases and J lost 4 bases. CDR1 and CDR2 from the germline V gene are MNHEY and SMNVEV (reference sequence). The CDR3 spans 15 residues. The CDR3, as DNA: TGTGCCAGCAGTTTAAGACGGGGGGGCCCAGATACGCAGTATTTT. Translated, it gives CASSLRRGGPDTQYF.